This T cell receptor beta chain derives from a study of a mutant IDH1 vaccine in newly diagnosed glioma. Looking at the study overall: Patients received vaccination from 4-6 weeks after radiotherapy alone, or with temozolomide cycles. The treated group averaged about 44 years old and was roughly 62% male, approximately 38% female.

A word on this clone: Its antigen is undetermined.

Assay: immunoSEQ multiplex PCR; the TCRdb copy retains only in-frame clones and omits some. The sample has about 65,000 clones, 85% seen once; the top ten hold 3.5% to 4.5%. V was clipped by 3 bases and J by 1 base; unmatched bases: 4. CDR3 length: 15 amino acids. Germline V CDR1 and CDR2: SGHRS, YFSETQ. Time point given: week 23, last vaccination. Vaccinated patients received 300 ug of mutant IDH1 20-mer peptide per dose, with topical imiquimod. The astrocytomas were IDH1-mutant, ATRX-negative, and WHO grade 3 or 4. The chain recombines TRBV5-1 with TRBJ2-7; 10 bases match TRBD1. Sequenced material: PBMCs, taken from a glioma patient whose treatment included an IDH1 peptide vaccine. This sequence originates from a man under 40 with glioma. The CDR3 spells CASSYGTGESYEQYF. The CDR3 DNA is TGCGCCAGCAGCTACGGGACAGGGGAATCCTACGAGCAGTACTTC.